What follows are 29 T cell receptor beta chains derived from one specimen sequenced in a study of cytomegalovirus exposure and HLA in healthy donors. This PCR relied on a set of 60 Vbeta primers and 13 Jbeta primers. Clones were sequenced by immunoSEQ multiplex PCR, and TCRdb holds only the in-frame ones, with some missing. In the table there are 150,000 to 200,000 clones, under 80% of which are singletons. The sample taken for sequencing was PBMCs. The receptors were gathered from a woman between 45 and 65 years old in good health and CMV-seropositive.

The chain combines TRBV5-1 with TRBJ2-2, with 11 bases that match TRBD2. The junction had 3 bases not matched to a gene; V was cut back by 4 bases and J by 4 bases. CDR1 and CDR2 from the germline V gene are SGHRS and YFSETQ. The CDR3 has 15 amino acids. The DNA for the CDR3 is TGCGCCAGCAGCACTAGCGGGGGTGTCACCGGGGAGCTGTTTTTT. Its protein product is CASSTSGGVTGELFF.

The chain links TRBV6-5 to TRBJ2-7; a weak D match, TRBD1 (6 bases). The CDR3 covers 14 residues. Germline CDR1 and CDR2: MNHEY and SVGAGI. The V and J ends lost 4 bases and 2 bases respectively, with 12 bases between them. CDR3 in DNA: TGTGCCAGCAGTTTACAGGGACCACCCTACGAGCAGTACTTC. It yields the protein CASSLQGPPYEQYF.

The chain has TRBV5-1 and TRBJ2-4; D is possibly TRBD2 (5 bases). Per germline, CDR1 SGHRS and CDR2 YFSETQ. Trimming removed 4 bases from V and 3 bases from J, with 23 bases in between. CDR3 size: 18 residues. CDR3 amino acids: CASSPATIFSRGKNIQYF. The CDR3 nucleotides are TGCGCCAGCAGCCCGGCAACCATCTTCAGTCGGGGCAAAAACATTCAGTACTTC.

V usage is TRBV7-3 and J usage is TRBJ2-1; 8 bases match TRBD2. V was pared by 2 bases and J by 5 bases, with 2 bases of the junction left unmatched. CDR3 length equals 14 residues. Germline V gene data show CDR1 as SGHTA and CDR2 as FQGTGA. This CDR3 reads CASSLERGNNEQFF. CDR3 bases: TGTGCCAGCAGCTTAGAGCGGGGGAACAATGAGCAGTTCTTC.

The genes are TRBV15 and TRBJ1-5; D unclear. CDR1 is LNHNV and CDR2 is YYDKDF in the germline V gene (reference sequence). The V and J ends lost 1 base and 5 bases respectively, with 9 bases between them. There are 14 residues in the CDR3. The CDR3 DNA sequence: TGTGCCACCAGCAGAGGGAGGGAGGATCAGCCCCAGCATTTT. Translated: CATSRGREDQPQHF.

V is TRBV30 and J is TRBJ2-5, with a tentative D call TRBD1 (5 bases). Trimming left V 0 bases short and J 5 bases short, with 10 bases between. The CDR3 runs to 13 residues. Germline loops: CDR1 GTSNPN, CDR2 SVGIG (reference sequence). CDR3 coding DNA: TGTGCCTGGAGTGTAGGGGTAGGGGAGACCCAGTACTTC. Translating it yields CAWSVGVGETQYF.

About this clone: One end of the junction is discordant with germline, which a read error may explain. The chain links TRBV9 to TRBJ2-1; TRBD2 matches at 16 bases. This CDR3 contains 17 residues. Per the germline V gene, CDR1 is SGDLS and CDR2 is YYNGEE. The CDR3 loop reads CASSGNPGLAGGPERFF. CDR3 in DNA: TGTGCCAGCAGCGGAAATCCGGGACTAGCGGGGGGGCCAGAGCGGTTCTTC.

V and J are TRBV9 and TRBJ2-3; D ambiguous. This CDR3 spans 13 amino acids. Germline CDR1 is SGDLS and CDR2 is YYNGEE. V gave up 4 bases and J gave up 0 bases, with 6 bases separating them. CDR3 DNA: TGTGCCAGCAGCCTAACTAGCACAGATACGCAGTATTTT. It translates to CASSLTSTDTQYF.

The V and J genes are TRBV10-3 and TRBJ1-2, with D perhaps matching TRBD1 (6 bases). V shed 6 bases and J shed 4 bases, with 15 bases lying between them. Germline values: CDR1 ENHRY, CDR2 SYGVKD. The CDR3 runs 14 residues. The CDR3 DNA reads TGTGCCATCAGCCCCCCAGGGGAGGGCTATGGCTACACCTTC. Protein: CAISPPGEGYGYTF.

The rearrangement links TRBV5-1 to TRBJ1-1; 7 bases are a match to TRBD1. V shed 3 bases and J 4 bases; nucleotides not matched to a gene: 3. CDR1 is SGHRS, CDR2 YFSETQ, per germline. This CDR3 is 13 amino acids long. CDR3 nucleotide sequence: TGCGCCAGCAGCTGGGACAGAATCACTGAAGCTTTCTTT. Amino acid sequence: CASSWDRITEAFF.

The chain is built from TRBV5-1 and TRBJ1-5; 8 bases map to TRBD1. Germline CDR1 is SGHRS and CDR2 is YFSETQ. The CDR3 consists of 19 residues. Germline trimming cut 0 bases from V and 0 bases from J; bases unmatched to any gene: 11. The CDR3 loop reads CASSLAPRTGPYSNQPQHF. The CDR3 DNA reads as TGCGCCAGCAGCTTGGCCCCTAGGACAGGGCCTTATAGCAATCAGCCCCAGCATTTT.

This chain joins TRBV2 and TRBJ1-1, with 7 bases fitting TRBD1. The CDR3 runs 11 residues. Trimming cost V 6 bases and J 9 bases; bases outside gene matches: 4. Germline assignment: CDR1 SNHLY and CDR2 FYNNEI. The CDR3 protein is CASRAGGQAFF. The CDR3 DNA follows: TGTGCCAGCAGAGCAGGGGGGCAAGCTTTCTTT.

This sequence joins TRBV18 and TRBJ2-6; TRBD1 matches 11 bases. The germline CDR1 and CDR2 sequences are KGHSH and LQKENI. With V trimmed by 6 bases and J by 4 bases, 5 bases remained unmatched. This CDR3 comprises 16 residues. CDR3 sequence (DNA): TGTGCCAGCTCGCGGACAGGGGGCTCGGGGGCCAACGTCCTGACTTTC. It yields the protein CASSRTGGSGANVLTF.

The V and J genes are TRBV19 and TRBJ2-7; 9 positions agree with TRBD1. This CDR3 contains 13 residues. The V gene's germline CDR1 is LNHDA and CDR2 SQIVND (reference sequence). The V segment lost 9 bases and the J segment 5 bases; nucleotides outside the gene matches: 8. The CDR3 protein is CASSRGTGNEQYF. DNA for the CDR3: TGTGCCAGCTCGCGCGGGACAGGGAACGAGCAGTACTTC.

The chain combines TRBV6-5 with TRBJ1-1; 7 nucleotides agree with TRBD1. Germline V CDR1 and CDR2: MNHEY, SVGAGI. J lost 1 base, V lost 2 bases, and 4 bases had no gene match. The CDR3 spans 15 residues. CDR3 amino acids: CASSYMGQQNTEAFF. The CDR3 DNA follows: TGTGCCAGCAGTTACATGGGACAGCAGAACACTGAAGCTTTCTTT.

The J gene is TRBJ2-1, the V gene TRBV6-1, with 7 positions matching TRBD1. The CDR3 spans 15 residues. V trimming: 6 bases; J trimming: 6 bases; junction bases outside the gene matches: 11. The V gene's germline CDR1 is MNHNS and CDR2 SASEGT. In DNA form, the CDR3 reads TGTGCCAGCAGAATGACAGGGAAGAATCTCAATGAGCAGTTCTTC. It codes for CASRMTGKNLNEQFF.

The chain employs TRBV7-3 and TRBJ2-2; TRBD1 agrees at 9 bases. CDR1 SGHTA and CDR2 FQGTGA come from the germline V gene. This CDR3 spans 15 amino acids. The V segment lost 4 bases and the J segment 5 bases; nucleotides outside the gene matches: 5. The CDR3 coding sequence is TGTGCCAGCAGCTCCGGGACAGGGAAAACCGGGGAGCTGTTTTTT. It codes for CASSSGTGKTGELFF.

This clone has more than one count but fewer than ten. V is TRBV2 and J is TRBJ2-3, with TRBD1 matching 7 bases. Trimming took 3 bases from V and 9 from J; bases not matched to a gene: 9. The length of the CDR3 is 14 residues. CDR1 SNHLY and CDR2 FYNNEI come from the germline V gene. As DNA, the CDR3 is TGTGCCAGCAGTGAGGGACAGTTCGTACGCACGCAGTATTTT. Translation gives CASSEGQFVRTQYF.

This sequence joins TRBV10-3 and TRBJ2-5; D gene ambiguous. Trimming left V 3 bases short and J 2 bases short, with 10 bases between. Germline CDR1 is ENHRY and CDR2 is SYGVKD. The CDR3 sequence is 14 residues long. The CDR3 DNA follows: TGTGCCATCAGTGACCAGGTCCGACAAGAGACCCAGTACTTC. Amino acids: CAISDQVRQETQYF.

This clone was seen more than once but under ten times. The chain recombines TRBV27 with TRBJ2-2; D not certain. Looked up from germline, CDR1 is MNHEY and CDR2 is SMNVEV (reference sequence). Trimming removed 6 bases from V and 4 bases from J, with 12 bases in between. The CDR3 sequence is 14 residues long. The CDR3 sequence is CASSLGASTGELFF. The CDR3 nucleotides read TGTGCCAGCAGCCTTGGAGCCTCCACCGGGGAGCTGTTTTTT.

The rearrangement uses TRBV6-1 and TRBJ1-1, with TRBD1 as a possible D gene (6 bases). The CDR3 is made up of 15 amino acids. The germline V gene has CDR1 MNHNS and CDR2 SASEGT. With 3 bases removed from V and 2 bases from J, the gap between germline ends came to 13 bases. The CDR3 DNA reads as TGTGCCAGCAGTGACCCCGGGACATCTAACACTGAAGCTTTCTTT. This translates into CASSDPGTSNTEAFF.

This chain joins TRBV5-5 and TRBJ2-2; 7 nucleotides agree with TRBD1. The V gene's germline CDR1 is SGHKS and CDR2 YYEKEE (reference sequence). This CDR3 region has 15 residues. Trimming removed 4 bases from V and 4 bases from J; junction bases left unmatched: 7. The CDR3 region is CASSPLGQATGELFF. The CDR3 region has the DNA TGTGCCAGCAGCCCACTCGGACAGGCCACCGGGGAGCTGTTTTTT.

The chain is built from TRBV5-1 and TRBJ2-3, with 9 nucleotides matching TRBD1. The germline gives CDR1 SGHRS, CDR2 YFSETQ. The CDR3 covers 14 residues. Unmatched junction bases numbered 1, after V lost 4 bases and J lost 1 base. The CDR3 loop is CASSGDRGTDTQYF. Written as DNA, the CDR3 is TGCGCCAGCAGCGGGGACAGGGGCACAGATACGCAGTATTTT.

This clone was seen more than once but under ten times. The chain joins TRBV19 to TRBJ2-7; 9 positions agree with TRBD2. V lost 7 bases, J lost 11 bases, and 18 bases stayed unmatched. This CDR3 region has 15 residues. Germline lookup yields CDR1 LNHDA and CDR2 SQIVND (reference sequence). This CDR3 reads CASTLPGTSIEWKYF. In nucleotides, the CDR3 is TGTGCCAGTACCCTACCCGGGACTAGCATAGAGTGGAAGTACTTC.

The rearrangement uses TRBV6-5 and TRBJ2-7, with 9 bases that match TRBD1. The CDR3 loop spans 15 amino acids. Per the germline V gene, CDR1 is MNHEY and CDR2 is SVGAGI. The V gene end was trimmed by 7 bases and the J gene end by 0 bases; junction bases not matched to a gene: 7. CDR3 sequence (DNA): TGTGCCAGCAACCGAGACAGGGGGGCCTCCTACGAGCAGTACTTC. This codes for CASNRDRGASYEQYF.

The rearrangement links TRBV10-3 to TRBJ1-5, with 11 bases that match TRBD1. The CDR3 contains 14 residues. V was clipped by 8 bases and J by 3 bases; unmatched bases: 3. Germline CDR1 ENHRY, CDR2 SYGVKD. CDR3 in amino acids: CAIGTGGSNQPQHF. In DNA, the CDR3 is TGTGCCATCGGGACAGGGGGTTCCAATCAGCCCCAGCATTTT.

The gene calls are TRBV12-5 and TRBJ1-2, with D unresolved. V lost 0 bases to trimming and J lost 3 bases, with 14 bases between them. This CDR3 has 16 amino acids. Germline assignment: CDR1 LGHNT and CDR2 FRNRAP. CDR3 nucleotide sequence: TGTGCTAGTGGTTTGGTACTAGGGCGTGATGACTATGGCTACACCTTC. As protein: CASGLVLGRDDYGYTF.

V usage is TRBV28 and J usage is TRBJ1-6; D possibly corresponds to TRBD1 (6 bases). V lost 7 bases, J lost 1 base, and 14 bases lay in between. The germline V gene has CDR1 MDHEN and CDR2 SYDVKM. This CDR3 has 16 residues. As DNA, the CDR3 is TGTGCCAGCACCAGGGCAGGGGTTTCCTATAATTCACCCCTCCACTTT. It codes for CASTRAGVSYNSPLHF.

The chain uses TRBV5-1 and TRBJ2-3; 8 nucleotides match TRBD2. V trimming: 9 bases; J trimming: 12 bases; junction bases outside the gene matches: 15. Germline V gene sequence: CDR1 SGHRS, CDR2 YFSETQ. This CDR3 is 13 amino acids long. CDR3 coding DNA: TGCGCCACTTCCTTAGCGGGGAGATACAATCAGTATTTT. Translating it yields CATSLAGRYNQYF. Full variable domain (rest looked up from reference TRBV5-1 and TRBJ2-3): KAGVTQTPRYLIKTRGQQVTLSCSPISGHRSVSWYQQTPGQGLQFLFEYFSETQRNKGNFPGRFSGRQFSNSRSEMNVSTLELGDSALYLCATSLAGRYNQYFGPGTRLTVL.